The present entry profiles one T cell receptor beta chain with its context. This clone was counted once. Its binding antigen is unknown. No base qualities exist here, and no much larger clone lies one base off it. TCRbeta CDR3 regions were amplified from genomic DNA by means of the immunoSEQ Assay, a bias-controlled multiplex PCR. The source study handled its data this way. Nucleated cell counts per sample were estimated from amplification of reference gene primers within the assay. To quantify the absolute abundance of each unique TCRbeta CDR3 rearrangement, sequence reads were collapsed and filtered. For each sample, productive Simpson clonality was calculated as the square root of Simpson's diversity index over productive rearrangements. TCRdb provides this immuneACCESS table in a form limited to in-frame rearrangements. Some clones are lacking; in checked studies, under half of them reflect an unresolved V gene, and why the rest are absent is not known. The V and J calls and clone size come from that table; D and trimming were worked out from the DNA. Recorded for this sample are about 230,000 clones; about 79% of them occurred a single time. Around 1.5% of the sample is in the top ten clones.

This sample is drawn from a study of blood T cell repertoires in COVID-19 (dated by TCRdb to the early 2020s). General notes on the study: The collaborator samples originated in the United States, Italy and Spain and spanned the acute and convalescent phases of COVID-19. The sample metadata nearly always contained a de-identified subject ID, COVID-19 status, age in years and sex. Samples came from the ongoing ImmuneRACE study (first 160 participants) plus 1,254 subjects from 6 global collaborators. The material from the prospective study consisted of cDNA or gDNA derived from T cells, B-cell-depleted T cells, or PBMCs. The repertoires were released in a freely available public database intended as a resource for research on the immune response to SARS-CoV-2. Where available, HLA class I and class II types were taken from metadata supplied by the sample provider and were not determined by assay-based typing. The dataset comprised deeply sampled blood TCRbeta repertoires from subjects exposed to, actively infected with, or recovered from COVID-19. What the research found in general, with its limitations: How much clinical and demographic metadata was included differed by source and by participant, and the metadata was provided uncurated.

The germline V end is reduced by 6 bases and the J end by 1 base; junction bases left unmatched: 12. The CDR3 holds 19 amino acids from the cysteine to the phenylalanine. Left in the record is the CDR3 DNA by itself, 57 bases read in frame from the first base. Sequences MNHEY (CDR1) and SVGEGT (CDR2) are obtained from the germline V gene. Another Seattle source contributed samples from volunteer blood donors who had recovered from COVID-19. Collaborating institutions collected whole blood in K2EDTA tubes following their own protocols. For TCRbeta analysis, collaborator samples were shipped as frozen whole blood, as isolated PBMCs, or as DNA extracted from either sample type.

Sample: peripheral blood. The rearranged chain carries TRBV6-2 or TRBV6-3 and TRBJ2-6; TRBD2 aligns with 10 central bases. This sequence originates from a woman aged 40 to 50 who had recovered from COVID-19. For the CDR3, the sequence is CASSLRPAGGQSGANVLTF. The DNA sequence is given as TGTGCCAGCAGCTTACGCCCAGCGGGGGGGCAGTCTGGGGCCAACGTCCTGACTTTC.